These T cell receptor beta chains were read from a single sample in a study of cytomegalovirus exposure and HLA in healthy donors. Using immunoSEQ multiplex PCR, the repertoire was profiled, and TCRdb retains in-frame clones only, with some absent. The profile shows around 100,000 clones, 75% to 85% of them singletons. Sequenced input: PBMCs. Receptor source: a woman under 30 in good health and CMV-seropositive. The CDR3 runs from the conserved cysteine through the conserved F or W. The order of the fields is V gene, J gene, CDR3 protein.

V: TRBV5-1
J: TRBJ2-3
CDR3: CASSWIADTQYF

V: TRBV15
J: TRBJ2-1
CDR3: CATSRDGGGADNEQFF

V: TRBV18
J: TRBJ2-4
CDR3: CASSPHPGQTYQNIQYF

V: TRBV2
J: TRBJ2-5
CDR3: CASRTSGTGQETQYF

V: TRBV5-6
J: TRBJ2-3
CDR3: CASSFGLRGSTDTQYF

V: TRBV5-1
J: TRBJ2-3
CDR3: CASSFNTVTDTQYF

V: TRBV4-1
J: TRBJ2-2
CDR3: CASSQEWLVMATGELFF

V: TRBV7-9
J: TRBJ1-1
CDR3: CASSSPGQRNTEAFF

V: TRBV4-2
J: TRBJ2-7
CDR3: CASSQEDSYEQYF

V: TRBV27
J: TRBJ2-2
CDR3: CASSPFPGELFF

V: TRBV7-9
J: TRBJ1-1
CDR3: CASSKDRGGTEAFF

V: TRBV27
J: TRBJ2-7
CDR3: CASSPRGGSYEQYF

V: TRBV19
J: TRBJ2-1
CDR3: CASSIVLAGGSRNEQFF

V: TRBV4-1
J: TRBJ2-3
CDR3: CASSQDFGGGAVDTQYF

V: TRBV2
J: TRBJ1-6
CDR3: CASSEAYVAPLHF

V: TRBV9
J: TRBJ2-3
CDR3: CASSVGSGRAGTDTRYF

V: TRBV29-1
J: TRBJ2-7
CDR3: CSVWTIAYEQYF

V: TRBV10-3
J: TRBJ2-7
CDR3: CATRQGASYEQYF

V: TRBV10-3
J: TRBJ2-7
CDR3: CAISESAGEWYEQYF

V: TRBV28
J: TRBJ2-3
CDR3: CASSNLAGTGDTDTQYF

V: TRBV6-5
J: TRBJ2-2
CDR3: CASSLTSGDTGELFF

V: TRBV7-2
J: TRBJ1-5
CDR3: CASSPHGTGGFQPQHF

V: TRBV7-7
J: TRBJ2-2
CDR3: CASSRTGSSSGELFF

V: TRBV7-7
J: TRBJ2-2
CDR3: CASSYQGPGELFF

V: TRBV5-4
J: TRBJ2-1
CDR3: CASSPGQGVLSYNEQFF

V: TRBV5-4
J: TRBJ2-7
CDR3: CASSWDAGTHEQYF

V: TRBV5-1
J: TRBJ2-2
CDR3: CASNPDRGTGELFF